This passage covers 23 T cell receptor beta chains from one sample sequenced in a study of identical twins. TCRdb ran MiXCR on the 5' RACE reads and lists one entry per CDR3 protein. The data show roughly 490,000 distinct CDR3 sequences, approximately 15% seen once. This same sample was also part of a study on yellow fever vaccine responses in identical twins.

The sequencing sample was made of CD4+ T cells sorted from blood. The receptor source for this set is a woman aged 18-30 years in good health.

This clonotype was observed at least ten times. J is TRBJ1-6 and V is TRBV11-2, with 7 bases that match TRBD1. This CDR3 is 18 amino acids long. CDR1 SGHAT and CDR2 FQNNGV come from the germline V gene. Trimming took 4 bases from V and 5 from J; bases not matched to a gene: 14. CDR3: CASSSGTVGFSDNSPLHF. Here the CDR3 DNA reads TGTGCCAGCAGCTCCGGGACAGTCGGCTTCTCGGATAATTCACCCCTCCACTTT. The full variable domain, completed using reference TRBV11-2 and TRBJ1-6, is EAGVAQSPRYKIIEKRQSVAFWCNPISGHATLYWYQQILGQGPKLLIQFQNNGVVDDSQLPKDRFSAERLKGVDSTLKIQPAKLEDSAVYLCASSSGTVGFSDNSPLHFGNGTRLTVT.

The chain recombines TRBV25-1 with TRBJ2-2; TRBD1 aligns across 9 bases. Germline lookup yields CDR1 MGHDK and CDR2 SYGVNS. The CDR3 is 16 residues long. Germline trimming cut 5 bases from V and 7 bases from J; bases unmatched to any gene: 11. CDR3 bases: TGTGCCAGCAGTCCACCGGGGACAGGGTCCATCGGGGAGCTGTTTTTT. Protein: CASSPPGTGSIGELFF.

The rearrangement joins TRBV5-1 to TRBJ1-1, with D unresolved. Trimming pared 5 bases from V and 4 bases from J, leaving 12 bases between. CDR1 is SGHRS, CDR2 YFSETQ, per germline. The CDR3 contains 13 residues. DNA for the CDR3: TGCGCCAGCAGTAAGGAGTTGGGCACTGAAGCTTTCTTT. Encoded protein: CASSKELGTEAFF.

J is TRBJ2-3 and V is TRBV3-1, with TRBD2 matching 7 bases. V trimming: 4 bases; J trimming: 4 bases; junction bases outside the gene matches: 5. Germline lookup yields CDR1 LGHDT and CDR2 YNNKEL (reference sequence). This CDR3 is built from 14 residues. The CDR3 region has the DNA TGTGCCAGCAGCCCCCGGGGGGTGCCAGATACGCAGTATTTT. Residues: CASSPRGVPDTQYF.

The V call is TRBV20-1, the J call TRBJ2-3; no firm D call. The V gene lost 3 bases and the J gene lost 7 bases, with 14 bases spanning the gap. The CDR3 has 13 amino acids. Germline values: CDR1 DFQATT, CDR2 SNEGSKA (reference sequence). CDR3 sequence reads: CSARGHGANTQYF. The CDR3 nucleotides read TGCAGTGCTAGGGGTCATGGAGCGAATACGCAGTATTTT.

About this clonotype itself: The junction does not match germline at one end; this may be a read error. V is TRBV18 and J is TRBJ2-4; 7 bases line up with TRBD1. There are 15 residues in the CDR3. From germline, CDR1 is KGHSH and CDR2 LQKENI. The DNA for the CDR3 is TGTGCCAGCTCACCGACAGGGCAAGCCAACAACATTCAGTACTTC. It is translated as CASSPTGQANNIQYF.

The chain employs TRBV12-3 or TRBV12-4 and TRBJ2-1; 8 positions match TRBD2. V was clipped by 6 bases and J by 7 bases; unmatched bases: 8. The CDR3 has 14 residues. The CDR3 is CASRSAGAGNEQFF. As DNA, the CDR3 is TGTGCCAGCAGATCAGCGGGAGCGGGGAATGAGCAGTTCTTC.

This clonotype was found many times. The rearrangement links TRBV25-1 to TRBJ2-1; D is unclear. Trimming shortened V by 3 bases and J by 0 bases, and 6 bases separated the two germline ends. Germline assignment: CDR1 MGHDK and CDR2 SYGVNS. The CDR3 spans 14 residues. DNA for the CDR3: TGTGCCAGCAGTGACCCGGCCTCCTACAATGAGCAGTTCTTC. It translates to CASSDPASYNEQFF. Variable domain in full (rest from reference TRBV25-1 and TRBJ2-1): EADIYQTPRYLVIGTGKKITLECSQTMGHDKMYWYQQDPGMELHLIHYSYGVNSTEKGDLSSESTVSRIRTEHFPLTLESARPSHTSQYLCASSDPASYNEQFFGPGTRLTVL.

This sequence joins TRBV20-1 and TRBJ1-5; 7 bases agree with TRBD1. Germline CDR1 DFQATT, CDR2 SNEGSKA (reference sequence). Trimming cost V 5 bases and J 3 bases; bases outside gene matches: 4. The CDR3 length is 13 residues. CDR3 DNA: TGCAGTGCTTGGGGACAGTTCAATCAGCCCCAGCATTTT. It translates to CSAWGQFNQPQHF.

In its sample, this clonotype was seen many times. This chain connects TRBV7-2 to TRBJ2-1; no definite D call. The CDR3 spans 15 residues. V shed 2 bases and J shed 4 bases, with 12 bases lying between them. The germline V gene has CDR1 SGHTA and CDR2 FQGNSA. Written as DNA, the CDR3 is TGTGCCAGCAGCTTATCAAATCCCAGTTACAATGAGCAGTTCTTC. Residues: CASSLSNPSYNEQFF.

This clonotype was detected only a few times. The V gene is TRBV11-2, the J gene TRBJ1-4, with D maybe TRBD1 (6 bases). CDR3 length equals 20 residues. CDR1 SGHAT and CDR2 FQNNGV come from the germline V gene. V was clipped by 1 base and J by 6 bases, with 27 bases between them. The CDR3 sequence: CASSLGIRGATRGTDEKLFF. The CDR3 DNA reads as TGTGCCAGCAGCTTAGGGATCCGGGGGGCCACTCGGGGGACGGATGAAAAACTGTTTTTT. Complete variable domain (other parts from reference TRBV11-2 and TRBJ1-4): EAGVAQSPRYKIIEKRQSVAFWCNPISGHATLYWYQQILGQGPKLLIQFQNNGVVDDSQLPKDRFSAERLKGVDSTLKIQPAKLEDSAVYLCASSLGIRGATRGTDEKLFFGSGTQLSVL.

The V call is TRBV6-5, the J call TRBJ2-2; D call uncertain. Trimming left V 6 bases short and J 7 bases short, with 9 bases between. The CDR3 loop spans 12 amino acids. From germline, CDR1 is MNHEY and CDR2 SVGAGI. CDR3 protein: CASRDRVGELFF. Written as DNA, the CDR3 is TGTGCCAGCAGGGACCGGGTCGGGGAGCTGTTTTTT.

The table lists this clonotype with a few counts. The chain combines TRBV28 with TRBJ2-5, with 7 bases fitting TRBD1. Germline assignment: CDR1 MDHEN and CDR2 SYDVKM. This CDR3 spans 14 amino acids. Losses at the gene ends were 3 bases for V and 4 bases for J; bases not matched to a gene: 5. The CDR3 protein is CASSFRTGIETQYF. CDR3 sequence (DNA): TGTGCCAGCAGTTTCCGGACAGGAATAGAGACCCAGTACTTC.

The rearrangement uses TRBV28 and TRBJ2-7; D might be TRBD2 (6 bases). There are 14 residues in the CDR3. CDR1 is MDHEN and CDR2 is SYDVKM in the germline V gene. With 5 bases removed from V and 9 bases from J, the gap between germline ends came to 20 bases. Here the CDR3 DNA reads TGTGCCAGCAGTCAGCCGGAGGGTTTACGAGGGCAGTACTTC. Its protein is CASSQPEGLRGQYF.

The CDR3 bases are TGCGCCAGCAGCTTGGTAGGGACTGGAGGGAACACTGAAGCTTTCTTT. This gives the protein CASSLVGTGGNTEAFF. This chain links TRBV5-1 with TRBJ1-1; weak D call: TRBD1 (5 bases). Germline V lookup: CDR1 SGHRS, CDR2 YFSETQ. The germline V and J ends were trimmed by 0 bases and 1 base, with 13 bases remaining between them. The CDR3 covers 16 residues.

This rearrangement joins TRBV5-6 to TRBJ2-4; 10 bases are shared with TRBD1. The CDR3 runs 15 residues. The trim removed 4 bases at V and 1 base at J, leaving 2 bases unmatched. The germline gives CDR1 SGHDT, CDR2 YYEEEE. The CDR3 DNA is TGTGCCAGCAGCCCGGACAGGGGGGCCAAAAACATTCAGTACTTC. Its protein product is CASSPDRGAKNIQYF. Supplemented by reference TRBV5-6 and TRBJ2-4, the full variable domain reads DAGVTQSPTHLIKTRGQQVTLRCSPKSGHDTVSWYQQALGQGPQFIFQYYEEEERQRGNFPDRFSGHQFPNYSSELNVNALLLGDSALYLCASSPDRGAKNIQYFGAGTRLSVL.

This clonotype was recorded a few times. The V call is TRBV2, the J call TRBJ1-5, with 7 bases fitting TRBD1. The CDR3 is made up of 15 amino acids. CDR1 and CDR2 from the germline V gene are SNHLY and FYNNEI. V gave up 6 bases and J gave up 1 base; unmatched junction bases: 6. The CDR3 here is CASRGGQTSNQPQHF. CDR3 sequence (DNA): TGTGCCAGCAGGGGGGGACAGACGAGCAATCAGCCCCAGCATTTT.

As regards this clonotype: This is likely a read error, given that the CDR3 carries no conserved phenylalanine or tryptophan at its end. The CDR3 coding sequence is TGCGCCAGCAGCTCCTTGACAGGGGCGTACGAGCAGTACCTC. As protein: CASSSLTGAYEQYL. This rearrangement joins TRBV5-1 to TRBJ2-7, with TRBD1 matching over 8 bases. In germline, CDR1 is SGHRS, CDR2 YFSETQ. The junction had 6 bases not matched to a gene; V was cut back by 3 bases and J by 4 bases. The CDR3 consists of 14 residues.

The V and J genes are TRBV6-2 or TRBV6-3 and TRBJ2-3; a weak D match, TRBD2 (7 bases). V was pared by 2 bases and J by 5 bases, with 14 bases between. Looked up from germline, CDR1 is MNHEY and CDR2 is SVGEGT. The CDR3 loop spans 15 amino acids. This chain's CDR3 is CASSYGGAPGDTQYF. CDR3 nucleotides: TGTGCCAGCAGTTACGGGGGGGCTCCGGGAGATACGCAGTATTTT.

This clonotype has a handful of counts. The chain carries TRBV5-1 and TRBJ2-5; TRBD2 agrees at 9 bases. The CDR3 consists of 12 residues. In germline, CDR1 is SGHRS, CDR2 YFSETQ. V shed 8 bases and J 3 bases; nucleotides not matched to a gene: 2. The CDR3 reads CASRLAEETQYF. The CDR3 DNA reads TGCGCCAGTCGACTAGCGGAAGAGACCCAGTACTTC.

The chain employs TRBV12-3 or TRBV12-4 and TRBJ2-5, with 9 positions matching TRBD2. J was trimmed by 6 bases and V by 2 bases; bases with no gene match: 4. The CDR3 contains 14 residues. The CDR3 DNA reads as TGTGCCAGCAGTTTAAGGACTAGCGCAAAGACCCAGTACTTC. Translating gives CASSLRTSAKTQYF.

V gene TRBV19 combines with J gene TRBJ2-7; TRBD2 agrees at 9 bases. Germline values: CDR1 LNHDA, CDR2 SQIVND (reference sequence). V lost 5 bases to trimming and J lost 1 base; unmatched junction nucleotides: 9. This CDR3 spans 16 amino acids. The CDR3 loop reads CASSAKGTSFSYEQYF. The CDR3 nucleotides read TGTGCCAGTAGTGCTAAGGGGACTAGCTTTTCCTACGAGCAGTACTTC.

This clonotype was picked up many times. The chain has TRBV15 and TRBJ2-1; 7 bases are shared with TRBD1. Germline lookup yields CDR1 LNHNV and CDR2 YYDKDF (reference sequence). CDR3 size: 12 residues. V was clipped by 0 bases and J by 12 bases; unmatched bases: 2. The CDR3 nucleotides read TGTGCCACCAGCAGAGATTACAGGGGGCAGTTCTTC. Translated: CATSRDYRGQFF.